These 19 T cell receptor beta chains were all obtained from the same sample, sequenced in a study of CD8 T cells in ankylosing spondylitis. Study observations and caveats: Seven to nine highly homologous variants formed a TCR beta motif that appeared characteristic of ankylosing spondylitis blood.

TCRdb called the 5' RACE reads again in MiXCR, with one record for every CDR3 protein. The table has roughly 700,000 distinct CDR3 sequences, 15% to 20% seen once. These receptors are not linked to any known antigen. The specimen sequenced was blood, either unsorted or a sorted T cell fraction (not recorded which). The source of these receptors is a male donor with ankylosing spondylitis.

The chain is built from TRBV5-6 and TRBJ1-1, with D possibly matching TRBD1 (5 bases). This CDR3 is built from 15 residues. V lost 4 bases to trimming and J lost 4 bases, with 17 bases between them. The germline V gene encodes CDR1 SGHDT and CDR2 YYEEEE. The CDR3 protein is CASSIGGHGGTEAFF. The CDR3 coding sequence is TGTGCCAGCAGCATAGGCGGACACGGGGGCACTGAAGCTTTCTTT.

The J gene is TRBJ2-7, the V gene TRBV7-2; 8 bases line up with TRBD1. V lost 0 bases and J lost 2; bases outside the gene matches: 6. The CDR3 has 16 amino acids. CDR1 and CDR2 from the germline V gene are SGHTA and FQGNSA. This chain's CDR3 is CASSLASQGAPYEQYF. The CDR3 coding sequence is TGTGCCAGCAGCTTAGCATCGCAGGGGGCCCCCTACGAGCAGTACTTC.

This clonotype has just a few counts. The V gene is TRBV3-1, the J gene TRBJ2-1, with D tentatively TRBD2 (5 bases). Trimming stripped 4 bases from V and 2 bases from J, with 12 bases between. There are 15 residues in the CDR3. Germline V CDR1 and CDR2: LGHDT, YNNKEL (reference sequence). CDR3 in amino acids: CASSPGGSTYNEQFF. The CDR3 bases are TGTGCCAGCAGCCCTGGAGGCAGTACCTACAATGAGCAGTTCTTC.

The chain carries TRBV12-3 or TRBV12-4 and TRBJ1-1, with TRBD1 as a possible D gene (5 bases). The CDR3 extends over 12 amino acids. Trimming pared 6 bases from V and 10 bases from J, leaving 15 bases between. For the CDR3, the DNA is TGTGCCAGCAGCCGCCCACGGGGGAGAGCTTTCTTT. Amino acids: CASSRPRGRAFF.

The genes are TRBV7-2 and TRBJ1-5; TRBD1 matches at 7 bases. The germline V gene encodes CDR1 SGHTA and CDR2 FQGNSA. This CDR3 has 13 amino acids. Trimming at V came to 4 bases and at J to 11 bases, leaving 8 bases not matched to a gene. The DNA for the CDR3 is TGTGCCAGCAGCTCGATTGACAGGGACGCCCAGCATTTT. Protein sequence: CASSSIDRDAQHF.

This clonotype has at least ten counts. V and J are TRBV12-3 or TRBV12-4 and TRBJ2-5, with D perhaps matching TRBD2 (5 bases). CDR3 length: 16 amino acids. V was cut by 6 bases and J by 1 base, with 18 bases left in between. The CDR3: CASSPKRLTTQETQYF. DNA of the CDR3: TGTGCCAGCAGCCCAAAGCGCCTGACTACCCAAGAGACCCAGTACTTC.

This chain connects TRBV20-1 to TRBJ2-7; 11 bases are shared with TRBD2. CDR1 DFQATT and CDR2 SNEGSKA come from the germline V gene (reference sequence). The CDR3 is 14 amino acids. The junction had 5 bases not matched to a gene; V was cut back by 6 bases and J by 1 base. CDR3 coding DNA: TGCAGTGCCAAGCTAGCGGGGGGATCCTACGAGCAGTACTTC. It encodes CSAKLAGGSYEQYF.

In its sample, this clonotype was seen a few times. The chain recombines TRBV7-9 with TRBJ2-6; 10 bases line up with TRBD1. Per the germline V gene, CDR1 is SEHNR and CDR2 is FQNEAQ (reference sequence). With 6 bases clipped from V and 1 base from J, the junction kept 3 bases outside the gene matches. The CDR3 runs to 16 residues. The CDR3 loop is CASSRTGGSGANVLTF. The DNA of the CDR3 is TGTGCCAGCAGTAGGACAGGGGGTTCTGGGGCCAACGTCCTGACTTTC.

This clonotype was seen more than once but under ten times. The V call is TRBV18, the J call TRBJ2-3; D possibly matches TRBD1 or TRBD2 (5 bases each). The ends were cut back, 2 bases at V and 6 bases at J, with 12 bases in the middle. Germline loops: CDR1 KGHSH, CDR2 LQKENI. The CDR3 runs 14 residues. CDR3 sequence (DNA): TGTGCCAGCTCACCAATGGGGGATTCGGATACGCAGTATTTT. Translation: CASSPMGDSDTQYF.

The sample holds a few counts of this clonotype. This rearrangement joins TRBV5-1 to TRBJ2-2; 9 bases are a match to TRBD2. CDR3 length equals 17 residues. Germline CDR1 and CDR2: SGHRS and YFSETQ. J was trimmed by 0 bases and V by 2 bases; bases with no gene match: 5. CDR3 protein: CASSFRLAATNTGELFF. The CDR3 nucleotides are TGCGCCAGCAGCTTTCGACTAGCGGCTACGAACACCGGGGAGCTGTTTTTT.

This clonotype appeared once. The chain uses TRBV25-1 and TRBJ2-1; TRBD1 might be the D (6 bases). The CDR3 runs 16 residues. Trimming removed 3 bases at V and 7 bases at J, with 19 bases between. The germline CDR1 and CDR2 sequences are MGHDK and SYGVNS. The CDR3 here is CASSESGDGWKNEQFF. CDR3 nucleotide sequence: TGTGCCAGCAGTGAGTCAGGGGACGGCTGGAAGAATGAGCAGTTCTTC.

In DNA, the CDR3 is TGTGCCAGCCGACCCACGGGACTAAATTACGAGCAGTACTTC. This codes for CASRPTGLNYEQYF. The chain has TRBV21-1 and TRBJ2-7; no DNA check was done on the table's D call, TRBD2. TRBV21-1 is a documented pseudogene. This CDR3 region has 14 residues.

The V gene is TRBV9, the J gene TRBJ1-1, with D possibly TRBD1 on 6 matching bases. The V end was cut by 3 bases, the J end by 7 bases, with 13 bases between. Germline V lookup: CDR1 SGDLS, CDR2 YYNGEE. The CDR3 spans 13 residues. CDR3 nucleotides: TGTGCCAGCAGCGCGGACCCGGACAGTGAAGCTTTCTTT. Residues: CASSADPDSEAFF.

V is TRBV20-1 and J is TRBJ2-3; D perhaps matches TRBD2 (6 bases). The CDR3 is made up of 16 amino acids. Trimming took 1 base from V and 3 from J, leaving 17 bases between them. CDR1 and CDR2 (germline): DFQATT, SNEGSKA (reference sequence). The CDR3 spells CSARAPATGETDTQYF. The CDR3 region has the DNA TGCAGTGCTAGAGCCCCTGCTACGGGAGAAACAGATACGCAGTATTTT.

This clonotype was counted ten times or more. The CDR3 is CASSLAPAGDGTQYF. The CDR3 nucleotides read TGCGCCAGCAGCTTGGCCCCAGCGGGGGATGGTACGCAGTATTTT. The gene calls are TRBV5-1 and TRBJ2-3; 8 nucleotides match TRBD2. CDR3 size: 15 residues. Trimming removed 0 bases from V and 8 bases from J; junction bases left unmatched: 8. Per germline, CDR1 SGHRS and CDR2 YFSETQ.

This clonotype has just a few counts. V gene TRBV6-5 combines with J gene TRBJ1-1, with D maybe TRBD1 (5 bases). Germline V lookup: CDR1 MNHEY, CDR2 SVGAGI. Trimming cost V 4 bases and J 3 bases, with 15 bases left between them. The CDR3 consists of 15 residues. DNA for the CDR3: TGTGCCAGCAGTTTTAGGGGCCAGAGGGACACTGAAGCTTTCTTT. Its translation is CASSFRGQRDTEAFF.

This chain uses TRBV20-1 with TRBJ2-7; D uncertain. The CDR3 runs to 11 residues. Germline assignment: CDR1 DFQATT and CDR2 SNEGSKA (reference sequence). V was pared by 6 bases and J by 5 bases, with 11 bases between. The CDR3 nucleotides are TGCAGTGCCTCCCTTGGGGACGAGCAGTACTTC. It specifies CSASLGDEQYF.

V and J are TRBV12-3 or TRBV12-4 and TRBJ1-1; D remains unclear. CDR3 size: 13 residues. Trimming shortened V by 5 bases and J by 3 bases, and 10 bases separated the two germline ends. This CDR3 is CASSRYQDTEAFF. DNA for the CDR3: TGTGCCAGCAGTCGGTATCAGGACACTGAAGCTTTCTTT.

This clonotype was observed a handful of times. The CDR3 nucleotides are TGCGCCAGCAGCCAGCCGGGCCTAGCGGAGACCTACAATGAGCAGTTCTTC. It specifies CASSQPGLAETYNEQFF. V and J are TRBV4-1 and TRBJ2-1; 7 nucleotides agree with TRBD2. V was clipped by 3 bases and J by 2 bases; unmatched bases: 10. CDR1 is MGHRA and CDR2 is YSYEKL in the germline V gene. This CDR3 contains 17 residues.